One sample yielded the 29 T cell receptor beta chains listed below, sequenced in a study of T cells in narcolepsy. Assay used: immunoSEQ multiplex PCR; TCRdb lists only in-frame clones, some missing. This sample has almost 25,000 clones; around 63% occur once, and the top ten carry around 12%. The specimen was memory (CD45RA-) CD4+ T cells from blood. The origin of the receptors is a human donor in good health.

This rearrangement joins TRBV30 to TRBJ1-4; D not resolved. CDR3 length: 15 residues. V gave up 4 bases and J gave up 5 bases, with 17 bases separating them. Germline CDR1 GTSNPN, CDR2 SVGIG (reference sequence). The CDR3 coding sequence is TGTGCCTGGACCCCACCGGGGAGGCACAATGAAAAACTGTTTTTT. Its translation: CAWTPPGRHNEKLFF. Full variable domain (rest looked up from reference TRBV30 and TRBJ1-4): SQTIHQWPATLVQPVGSPLSLECTVEGTSNPNLYWYRQAAGRGLQLLFYSVGIGQISSEVPQNLSASRPQDRQFILSSKKLLLSDSGFYLCAWTPPGRHNEKLFFGSGTQLSVL.

This clone was observed a handful of times. Its ends do not fully match the called genes, so a read error is possible. The J gene is TRBJ2-7, the V gene TRBV7-3; 8 bases match TRBD1. The length of the CDR3 is 14 residues. Per the germline V gene, CDR1 is SGHTA and CDR2 is FQGTGA. The CDR3 reads CASSLERTGPSHWF. CDR3 in DNA: TGTGCCAGCAGCTTAGAAAGGACAGGGCCCTCTCATTGGTTC.

The chain couples TRBV29-1 to TRBJ2-5; a weak D match, TRBD2 (6 bases). The V gene lost 7 bases and the J gene lost 1 base, with 10 bases spanning the gap. This CDR3 has 12 amino acids. The V gene's germline CDR1 is SQVTM and CDR2 ANQGSEA. The CDR3 DNA reads TGCAGCGCTTGGGACTTCCAAGAGACCCAGTACTTC. Residues: CSAWDFQETQYF. Full variable domain (rest looked up from reference TRBV29-1 and TRBJ2-5): SAVISQKPSRDICQRGTSLTIQCQVDSQVTMMFWYRQQPGQSLTLIATANQGSEATYESGFVIDKFPISRPNLTFSTLTVSNMSPEDSSIYLCSAWDFQETQYFGPGTRLLVL.

The chain combines TRBV2 with TRBJ2-1, with 8 bases that match TRBD2. Germline V CDR1 and CDR2: SNHLY, FYNNEI. V gave up 7 bases and J gave up 10 bases; unmatched junction bases: 12. This CDR3 contains 14 residues. CDR3 amino acids: CASTSPRGGREQFF. The CDR3, as DNA: TGTGCCAGCACCTCCCCCCGGGGGGGCCGGGAGCAGTTCTTC.

This clone is a singleton in its sample. The chain combines TRBV14 with TRBJ2-6; D unresolved. The length of the CDR3 is 14 residues. Germline CDR1 is SGHDN and CDR2 is FVKESK. V was trimmed by 5 bases and J by 0 bases, leaving 5 bases between them. This CDR3 reads CASSSYSGANVLTF. The DNA of the CDR3 is TGTGCCAGCAGCTCCTACTCTGGGGCCAACGTCCTGACTTTC. Using reference TRBV14 and TRBJ2-6 for the parts outside the CDR3, the full variable domain is EAGVTQFPSHSVIEKGQTVTLRCDPISGHDNLYWYRRVMGKEIKFLLHFVKESKQDESGMPNNRFLAERTGGTYSTLKVQPAELEDSGVYFCASSSYSGANVLTFGAGSRLTVL.

The chain employs TRBV2 and TRBJ2-7; weak D call: TRBD2 (5 bases). The ends were cut back, 4 bases at V and 5 bases at J, with 15 bases in the middle. The CDR3 runs to 14 residues. CDR1 is SNHLY and CDR2 is FYNNEI in the germline V gene. CDR3 nucleotides: TGTGCCAGCAGTGGCCTAGCCAGCAGCCACGAGCAGTACTTC. Encoded protein: CASSGLASSHEQYF.

This chain joins TRBV18 and TRBJ1-5; D may be TRBD1 (5 bases). V was pared by 3 bases and J by 5 bases, with 8 bases between. Germline assignment: CDR1 KGHSH and CDR2 LQKENI. This CDR3 comprises 13 residues. The CDR3 DNA reads TGTGCCAGCTCACCGGACATACATCAGCCCCAGCATTTT. Translating it yields CASSPDIHQPQHF. The complete variable domain, with remaining parts taken from reference TRBV18 and TRBJ1-5, reads NAGVMQNPRHLVRRRGQEARLRCSPMKGHSHVYWYRQLPEEGLKFMVYLQKENIIDESGMPKERFSAEFPKEGPSILRIQQVVRGDSAAYFCASSPDIHQPQHFGDGTRLSIL.

The chain has TRBV2 and TRBJ2-3; 10 bases are a match to TRBD1. J gave up 2 bases and V 6 bases, and 5 bases lay outside the gene matches. The CDR3 length is 15 residues. Germline CDR1 and CDR2: SNHLY and FYNNEI. This chain's CDR3 is CASRGQGRSTDTQYF. The CDR3 coding sequence is TGTGCCAGCAGGGGACAGGGGCGCTCCACAGATACGCAGTATTTT.

This chain joins TRBV9 and TRBJ2-3; D not certain. This CDR3 has 16 amino acids. V lost 0 bases and J 4 bases, leaving 15 bases between the germline ends. Germline CDR1 SGDLS, CDR2 YYNGEE. CDR3 loop: CASSVASSPSSDTQYF. The CDR3 DNA sequence: TGTGCCAGCAGCGTAGCGTCTTCCCCCTCCTCAGATACGCAGTATTTT.

The chain is built from TRBV5-3 and TRBJ2-1; D is unclear. TRBV5-3 is treated as an ORF (open reading frame) with a function not yet certain. The CDR3 extends over 15 amino acids. V dropped 0 bases and J dropped 2 bases, with 9 bases sitting between them. CDR3 sequence: CARSLEGITYNEQFF. The DNA for the CDR3 is TGTGCCAGAAGCTTGGAAGGGATTACCTACAATGAGCAGTTCTTC.

The genes are TRBV7-8 and TRBJ2-7; D is ambiguous. Trimming cost V 4 bases and J 0 bases, with 7 bases left between them. This CDR3 region has 13 residues. CDR1 SGHVS and CDR2 FQNEAQ come from the germline V gene. The CDR3 sequence: CASSSTASYEQYF. The CDR3, as DNA: TGTGCCAGCAGCTCGACTGCCTCCTACGAGCAGTACTTC.

This clone was seen a few times. The chain has TRBV9 and TRBJ2-7; D tentatively reads TRBD1 or TRBD2 (5 bases each). This CDR3 spans 15 amino acids. Germline CDR1 and CDR2: SGDLS and YYNGEE. Trimming removed 0 bases from V and 7 bases from J, with 17 bases in between. The CDR3 here is CASSVADLGPGEQYF. CDR3 nucleotide sequence: TGTGCCAGCAGCGTAGCTGACCTGGGACCCGGGGAGCAGTACTTC.

As to this clone: The germline gene is not matched at one end of the junction; a read error may be the cause. The sample contains more than one DNA sequence encoding this CDR3. This chain connects TRBV19 to TRBJ2-1, with 8 bases lining up with TRBD2. The CDR3 runs to 15 residues. Germline assignment: CDR1 LNHDA and CDR2 SQIVND (reference sequence). The CDR3 coding sequence is TGTGCCAGTAGCATAGCGGGAAGGGCTCGGGATGAGCAGTTCTTC. Protein: CASSIAGRARDEQFF.

The rearrangement uses TRBV30 and TRBJ2-5; D gene uncertain. The J call may be incorrect, as the DNA end agrees better with TRBJ2-7. This CDR3 region has 13 residues. Germline loops: CDR1 GTSNPN, CDR2 SVGIG (reference sequence). This CDR3 reads CAWNLPPTYEQYF. The CDR3 DNA follows: TGTGCCTGGAATCTGCCTCCGACCTACGAGCAGTACTTC.

In this sample, this clone is medium-sized. The V and J genes are TRBV6-5 and TRBJ2-7; 9 bases agree with TRBD1. J gave up 3 bases and V 3 bases, and 6 bases lay outside the gene matches. The germline CDR1 and CDR2 sequences are MNHEY and SVGAGI. The CDR3 consists of 15 residues. CDR3 DNA: TGTGCCAGCAGTTATAGGGGACAGGGTGTCTACGAGCAGTACTTC. Translating it yields CASSYRGQGVYEQYF.

This clone was seen a handful of times. The V call is TRBV9, the J call TRBJ1-1; D unresolved. The CDR3 sequence is 13 residues long. The germline V gene encodes CDR1 SGDLS and CDR2 YYNGEE. V lost 0 bases, J lost 9 bases, and 12 bases lay in between. The CDR3 bases are TGTGCCAGCAGCGTAGGAGAGGTGGCCCAAGCTTTCTTT. As protein: CASSVGEVAQAFF.

In this sample, this clone turned up a few times. V is TRBV28 and J is TRBJ1-6; 8 bases fit TRBD1. The ends lost 8 bases at V and 5 bases at J; junction bases unmatched: 5. The CDR3 spans 14 residues. CDR1 is MDHEN and CDR2 is SYDVKM in the germline V gene. DNA of the CDR3: TGTGCCAGCGGCCAGGGGGCGAATAATTCACCCCTCCACTTT. Encoded protein: CASGQGANNSPLHF.

The table lists this clone with a few counts. The rearrangement joins TRBV5-1 to TRBJ1-1; 8 bases fit TRBD1. Germline-derived CDR1 and CDR2 are SGHRS and YFSETQ. CDR3 length equals 17 residues. V lost 2 bases to trimming and J lost 3 bases; unmatched junction nucleotides: 12. The CDR3 bases are TGCGCCAGCAGCTTCGGGACAGGTCAGTGGTCGGACACTGAAGCTTTCTTT. This encodes CASSFGTGQWSDTEAFF.

This clone is judged medium-sized. The chain uses TRBV5-4 and TRBJ2-2; D may be TRBD1 or TRBD2 (6 bases each). Per germline, CDR1 SGHNT and CDR2 YYREEE (reference sequence). Trimming took 4 bases from V and 6 from J, leaving 19 bases between them. This CDR3 contains 16 residues. The CDR3 coding sequence is TGTGCCAGCAGCCCCGGGGGCGCAGTCTCCCCCGGGGAGCTGTTTTTT. It specifies CASSPGGAVSPGELFF.

This clone was detected only a few times. The chain uses TRBV9 and TRBJ1-1; 7 positions match TRBD1. The CDR3 has 16 residues. V was clipped by 0 bases and J by 4 bases; unmatched bases: 9. Germline V CDR1 and CDR2: SGDLS, YYNGEE. The CDR3 here is CASSVEQGGVGTEAFF. For the CDR3, the DNA is TGTGCCAGCAGCGTAGAGCAGGGGGGTGTAGGCACTGAAGCTTTCTTT.

The chain carries TRBV30 and TRBJ2-7; 9 bases align to TRBD2. The CDR3 extends over 12 amino acids. Looked up from germline, CDR1 is GTSNPN and CDR2 is SVGIG (reference sequence). The ends lost 4 bases at V and 2 bases at J; junction bases unmatched: 0. The CDR3 spells CAWTSGAYEQYF. CDR3 sequence (DNA): TGTGCCTGGACTAGCGGGGCCTACGAGCAGTACTTC.

This chain connects TRBV11-3 to TRBJ2-3, with TRBD1 as a possible D gene (5 bases). Germline V gene data show CDR1 as SGHNT and CDR2 as YENEEA. V shed 4 bases and J shed 4 bases, with 12 bases lying between them. The CDR3 has 14 residues. For the CDR3, the DNA is TGTGCCAGCAGCTCGCTCAGGGCCCCAGATACGCAGTATTTT. Translation gives CASSSLRAPDTQYF.

The V gene is TRBV5-1, the J gene TRBJ2-3, with a possible D match to TRBD1 (6 bases). CDR1 and CDR2 from the germline V gene are SGHRS and YFSETQ. V was shortened by 4 bases and J by 8 bases, with 8 bases between the two germline ends. The CDR3 sequence is 11 residues long. The CDR3 spells CASSRQATQYF. CDR3 in DNA: TGCGCCAGCAGCCGACAGGCTACGCAGTATTTT.

This chain uses TRBV6-5 with TRBJ1-2; the match to TRBD1 covers 7 bases. With 6 bases clipped from V and 12 bases from J, the junction kept 10 bases outside the gene matches. Germline V gene data show CDR1 as MNHEY and CDR2 as SVGAGI. There are 12 residues in the CDR3. The CDR3 loop is CASSRQGLGHTF. The DNA of the CDR3 is TGTGCCAGCAGCCGACAGGGCTTAGGCCACACCTTC.

In this sample, this clone turned up a few times. V is TRBV4-2 and J is TRBJ2-5; D is tentatively TRBD1 or TRBD2 (5 bases each). The CDR3 has 15 residues. Germline V gives CDR1 LGHNA, CDR2 YNFKEQ. V was shortened by 0 bases and J by 5 bases, with 13 bases between the two germline ends. CDR3 bases: TGTGCCAGCAGCCAAGATGGGGACCCCCGCGAGACCCAGTACTTC. Protein product: CASSQDGDPRETQYF.

The chain couples TRBV19 to TRBJ1-5; no definite D call. V dropped 3 bases and J dropped 3 bases, with 9 bases sitting between them. Germline CDR1 and CDR2: LNHDA and SQIVND (reference sequence). The length of the CDR3 is 14 residues. The CDR3 loop reads CASSIGQTNQPQHF. In nucleotides, the CDR3 is TGTGCCAGTAGTATTGGGCAGACCAATCAGCCCCAGCATTTT.

CDR3 bases: TGTGCCTGGAGTGTCGGGACTAGCGGGGGGAGGGTGGGCACCCAGTACTTC. It codes for CAWSVGTSGGRVGTQYF. The gene calls are TRBV30 and TRBJ2-5, with TRBD2 matching 15 bases. Germline V gene lookup returns CDR1 GTSNPN and CDR2 SVGIG (reference sequence). V gave up 0 bases and J gave up 8 bases; unmatched junction bases: 10. The CDR3 length is 17 residues. The full variable domain, with the rest looked up from reference TRBV30 and TRBJ2-5, is SQTIHQWPATLVQPVGSPLSLECTVEGTSNPNLYWYRQAAGRGLQLLFYSVGIGQISSEVPQNLSASRPQDRQFILSSKKLLLSDSGFYLCAWSVGTSGGRVGTQYFGPGTRLLVL.

V usage is TRBV7-9 and J usage is TRBJ2-5, with unresolved D. CDR1 is SEHNR, CDR2 FQNEAQ, per germline (reference sequence). Trimming shortened V by 2 bases and J by 4 bases, and 8 bases separated the two germline ends. The CDR3 runs to 13 residues. The CDR3 loop reads CASSLNGRETQYF. The CDR3 coding sequence is TGTGCCAGCAGCTTAAATGGTAGAGAGACCCAGTACTTC.

V and J are TRBV28 and TRBJ1-6; 7 bases line up with TRBD1. The V and J ends lost 5 bases and 7 bases, in that order; junction bases with no gene match: 5. This CDR3 contains 14 residues. Germline CDR1 reads MDHEN; CDR2 reads SYDVKM. This CDR3 is CASSQGGGNSPLHF. CDR3 in DNA: TGTGCCAGCAGTCAAGGAGGGGGCAATTCACCCCTCCACTTT.